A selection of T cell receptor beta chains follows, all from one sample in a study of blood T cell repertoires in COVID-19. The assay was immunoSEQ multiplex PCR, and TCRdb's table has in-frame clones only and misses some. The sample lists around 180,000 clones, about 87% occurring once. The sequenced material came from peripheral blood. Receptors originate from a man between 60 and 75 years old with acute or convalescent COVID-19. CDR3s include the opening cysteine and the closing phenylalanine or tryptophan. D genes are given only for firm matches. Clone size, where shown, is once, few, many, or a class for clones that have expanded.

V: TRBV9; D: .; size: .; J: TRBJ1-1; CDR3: CASSPQVGVRNTEAFF; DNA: TGTGCCAGCAGCCCTCAAGTCGGGGTTCGGAACACTGAAGCTTTCTTT
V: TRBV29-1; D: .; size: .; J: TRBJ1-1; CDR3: CSVAAALGTEAFF; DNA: TGCAGCGTTGCAGCGGCGCTTGGGACTGAAGCTTTCTTT
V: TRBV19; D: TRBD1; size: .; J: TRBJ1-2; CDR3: CASSIGTGGEVNYGYTF; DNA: TGTGCCAGTAGTATAGGGACAGGGGGCGAGGTGAACTATGGCTACACCTTC
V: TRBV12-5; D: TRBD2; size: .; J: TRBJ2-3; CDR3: CASGLVRGLAGRTDTQYF; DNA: TGTGCTAGTGGTTTGGTACGAGGGCTAGCGGGACGCACAGATACGCAGTATTTT
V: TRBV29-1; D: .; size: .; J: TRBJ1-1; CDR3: CSVLTGLGTEAFF; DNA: TGCAGCGTTCTTACAGGGCTCGGCACTGAAGCTTTCTTT
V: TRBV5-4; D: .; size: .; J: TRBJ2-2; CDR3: CASSWETSWTGELFF; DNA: TGTGCCAGCAGCTGGGAGACTAGTTGGACCGGGGAGCTGTTTTTT
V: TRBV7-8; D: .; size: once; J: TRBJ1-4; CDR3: CASSLEAGVNEKLFF; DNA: TGTGCCAGCAGCTTAGAGGCAGGGGTTAATGAAAAACTGTTTTTT
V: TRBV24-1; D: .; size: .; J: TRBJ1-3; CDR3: CATSDGHSSGNTIYF; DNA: TGTGCCACCAGTGATGGGCACTCCTCTGGAAACACCATATATTTT
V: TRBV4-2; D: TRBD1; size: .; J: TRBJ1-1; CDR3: CASSQLTGMAGGTEAFF; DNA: TGTGCCAGCAGCCAGTTGACAGGGATGGCGGGGGGCACTGAAGCTTTCTTT
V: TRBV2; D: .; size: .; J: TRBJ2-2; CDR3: CASSESNPGTGELFF; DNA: TGTGCCAGCAGTGAGTCAAACCCGGGCACCGGGGAGCTGTTTTTT
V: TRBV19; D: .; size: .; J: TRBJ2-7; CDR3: CASSPRSNGEQYF; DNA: TGTGCCAGTAGTCCACGGTCCAACGGGGAGCAGTACTTC
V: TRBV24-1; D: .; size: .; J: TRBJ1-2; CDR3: CATSDPQGDYGYTF; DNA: TGTGCCACCAGTGACCCACAGGGTGACTATGGCTACACCTTC
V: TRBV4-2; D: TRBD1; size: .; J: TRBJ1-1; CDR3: CASSQGTGDAFF; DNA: TGTGCCAGCAGCCAAGGAACAGGGGATGCTTTCTTT
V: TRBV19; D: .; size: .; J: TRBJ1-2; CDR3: CASSITQGQNYGYTF; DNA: TGTGCCAGTAGTATTACCCAGGGGCAGAACTATGGCTACACCTTC
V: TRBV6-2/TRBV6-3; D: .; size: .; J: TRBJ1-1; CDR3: CASTPTGINTEAFF; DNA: TGTGCCAGCACCCCGACAGGCATAAACACTGAAGCTTTCTTT
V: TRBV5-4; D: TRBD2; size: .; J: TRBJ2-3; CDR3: CASSDSGSRSTDTQYF; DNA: TGTGCCAGCAGCGATAGCGGGAGTCGTAGCACAGATACGCAGTATTTT
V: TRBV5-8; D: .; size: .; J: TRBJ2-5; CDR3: CASSLGPPGETQYF; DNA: TGTGCCAGCAGCTTGGGTCCCCCGGGGGAGACCCAGTACTTC
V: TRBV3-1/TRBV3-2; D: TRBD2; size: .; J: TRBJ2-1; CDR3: CASSSRLAGTNEQFF; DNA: TGTGCCAGCAGCTCTAGACTAGCGGGGACCAATGAGCAGTTCTTC
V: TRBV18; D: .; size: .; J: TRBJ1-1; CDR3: CASSPSGGGTEAFF; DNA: TGTGCCAGCTCACCATCGGGAGGTGGCACTGAAGCTTTCTTT
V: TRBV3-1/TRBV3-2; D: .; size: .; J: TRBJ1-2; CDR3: CAGSQGKGVNYGYTF; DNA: TGTGCCGGCAGCCAAGGAAAGGGGGTTAACTATGGCTACACCTTC
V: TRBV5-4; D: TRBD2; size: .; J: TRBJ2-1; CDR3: CASSLGGREVDEQFF; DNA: TGTGCCAGCAGCTTGGGCGGGAGGGAGGTCGATGAGCAGTTCTTC
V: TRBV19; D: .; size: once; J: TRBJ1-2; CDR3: CASREGRRGYTF; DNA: TGTGCCAGCAGGGAGGGACGAAGAGGCTACACCTTC
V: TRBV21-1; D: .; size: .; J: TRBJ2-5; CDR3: CADIKTQYF; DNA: TGTGCCGACATTAAGACCCAGTACTTC
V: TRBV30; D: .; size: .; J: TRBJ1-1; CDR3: CAWSPGRGTEAFF; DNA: TGTGCCTGGTCACCTGGGAGAGGCACTGAAGCTTTCTTT
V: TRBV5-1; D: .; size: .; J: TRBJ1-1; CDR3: CASSLDRERVGAEAFF; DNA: TGCGCCAGCAGCTTGGACAGGGAAAGGGTCGGCGCTGAAGCTTTCTTT
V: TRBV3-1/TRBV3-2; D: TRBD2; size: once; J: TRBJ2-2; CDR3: CASSQGEAGLATGELFF; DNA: TGTGCCAGCAGCCAAGGGGAGGCGGGACTAGCTACCGGGGAGCTGTTTTTT
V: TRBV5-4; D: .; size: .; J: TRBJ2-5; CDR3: CASSLDLQETQYF; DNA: TGTGCCAGCAGCTTGGACTTACAAGAGACCCAGTACTTC
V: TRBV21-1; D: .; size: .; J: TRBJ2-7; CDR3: CASSEGARIHYEQYF; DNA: TGTGCCAGCAGCGAGGGGGCCCGAATACACTACGAGCAGTACTTC
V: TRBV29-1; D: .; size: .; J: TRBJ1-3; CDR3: CSVDGSPSGNTIYF; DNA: TGCAGCGTTGATGGCAGTCCTTCTGGAAACACCATATATTTT